This entry describes one T cell receptor (beta chain). Measured with immunoSEQ multiplex PCR; TCRdb has only the in-frame clones, and not every one. The data hold tens of thousands of clones, with just under 95% observed a single time. The sample belongs to a study of graft-versus-host responses after intestinal transplantation. Study summary: Every recipient had anti-thymocyte globulin induction and 2 to 4 years of tacrolimus plus steroids.

Germline V gene sequence: CDR1 SGHDN, CDR2 FVKESK. The CDR3 consists of 14 residues. Germline trimming cut 4 bases from V and 4 bases from J; bases unmatched to any gene: 5. The specimen was PBMCs, collected about 790 days after a first intestinal transplant, on the day of a second. The chain couples TRBV14 to TRBJ2-3; 7 positions match TRBD1. This TCR was recovered from a human patient who received an intestinal transplant, so some T cells may come from the graft donor. This chain's CDR3 is CASSPDRVADTQYF. The DNA for the CDR3 is TGTGCCAGCAGCCCCGACAGGGTCGCAGATACGCAGTATTTT.